The clone carrying this TCR beta chain was seen at least ten times. What it binds is unknown. The CDR3 has 12 amino acids. The germline V gene has CDR1 SEHNR and CDR2 FQNEAQ (reference sequence). V was pared by 3 bases and J by 7 bases, with 7 bases between. Through template switching, a universal primer site was introduced, and the cDNA contained unique molecular identifiers. TCRdb re-called the 5' RACE reads with MiXCR, one entry per CDR3 protein. There are hundreds of thousands of distinct CDR3 sequences in the sample; 7.5% to 9.5% occur only once, and approximately 7% lies in the top ten. The source of the sample is a study of identical twins. Overall study results and limits: Findings came from cross-sectional statistics, without long-term follow-up of donors. Models came in too low on out-of-frame TCR alpha sharing in monozygotic twins.

Another study also made use of these data, one on yellow fever vaccine responses in identical twins.

Sequencing used CD8+ T cells sorted from blood. This chain links TRBV7-9 with TRBJ2-1, with D unclear. This receptor was obtained from a woman younger than 35 in good health. The CDR3 protein is CASSFEANEQFF. DNA of the CDR3: TGTGCCAGCAGCTTTGAGGCAAATGAGCAGTTCTTC.